Presented here are 7 T cell receptor beta chains from one specimen sequenced in a study of glioma-infiltrating T cells after dendritic cell vaccination (TCRdb year 2016). The library came from the immunoSEQ multiplex PCR assay. TCRdb mirrors the immuneACCESS table, restricted to in-frame sequences. Some clones are absent from its copies; in checked studies, under half trace to an unresolved V gene, and the reason for the others is unknown. This sample comprises 85,000 to 100,000 clones, roughly four fifths of them detected only once. The ten largest account for 2% to 2.5% of the sample. The sample's time point label is to be understood as: after dendritic cell vaccination, including at tumor progression/relapse. Sequences were derived from blood, sampled after dendritic cell vaccination. The origin of the receptors is a human donor with glioblastoma.

This rearrangement joins TRBV5-1 to TRBJ1-1; 7 bases line up with TRBD1. Looked up from germline, CDR1 is SGHRS and CDR2 is YFSETQ. The CDR3 is 17 residues long. The junction had 10 bases not matched to a gene; V was cut back by 2 bases and J by 0 bases. Here the CDR3 reads CASSFTTGQALNTEAFF. CDR3 in DNA: TGCGCCAGCAGCTTCACAACCGGACAGGCCCTGAACACTGAAGCTTTCTTT.

The chain is built from TRBV9 and TRBJ1-2; 7 bases agree with TRBD1. The CDR3 loop spans 16 amino acids. CDR1 and CDR2 (germline): SGDLS, YYNGEE. Germline trimming cut 3 bases from V and 2 bases from J; bases unmatched to any gene: 10. The CDR3 sequence is CASSADLTGRNYGYTF. CDR3 nucleotides: TGTGCCAGCAGCGCCGACTTGACAGGGAGGAACTATGGCTACACCTTC.

The rearrangement uses TRBV2 and TRBJ2-2; TRBD1 agrees at 7 bases. Germline CDR1 reads SNHLY; CDR2 reads FYNNEI. The CDR3 is 15 amino acids. V shed 6 bases, J shed 4 bases, and the junction held 8 bases outside the gene matches. CDR3 DNA: TGTGCCAGCAGGGACCAGGGGGTTAGCACCGGGGAGCTGTTTTTT. It encodes CASRDQGVSTGELFF.

The chain links TRBV29-1 to TRBJ1-2, with D hard to call. The CDR3 totals 11 residues. Germline lookup yields CDR1 SQVTM and CDR2 ANQGSEA. The ends were cut back, 2 bases at V and 6 bases at J, with 7 bases in the middle. The chain's CDR3 is CSVERGHGYTF. The CDR3 DNA follows: TGCAGCGTTGAAAGAGGCCATGGCTACACCTTC.

The J gene is TRBJ1-1, the V gene TRBV7-9; 10 bases map to TRBD1. J was trimmed by 3 bases and V by 0 bases; bases with no gene match: 4. CDR3 length: 16 residues. CDR1 SEHNR and CDR2 FQNEAQ come from the germline V gene (reference sequence). In nucleotides, the CDR3 is TGTGCCAGCAGCTTAGCGGTTGGGACAGGGGACACTGAAGCTTTCTTT. Its protein product is CASSLAVGTGDTEAFF.

The chain employs TRBV7-9 and TRBJ1-2, with 9 bases lining up with TRBD1. The germline V gene encodes CDR1 SEHNR and CDR2 FQNEAQ (reference sequence). The CDR3 is made up of 14 amino acids. The V gene end was trimmed by 4 bases and the J gene end by 8 bases; junction bases not matched to a gene: 8. The CDR3: CASSSARQGVGYTF. The CDR3 region has the DNA TGTGCCAGCAGCTCAGCCCGACAGGGGGTCGGCTACACCTTC.

The chain combines TRBV6-6 with TRBJ2-3; 7 positions match TRBD1. The germline gives CDR1 MNHNY, CDR2 SVGAGI (reference sequence). CDR3 length: 13 residues. The V gene end was trimmed by 6 bases and the J gene end by 5 bases; junction bases not matched to a gene: 5. The CDR3 reads CASSDRVKDTQYF. The DNA for the CDR3 is TGTGCCAGCAGCGACAGGGTGAAAGATACGCAGTATTTT.